The next 27 T cell receptor beta chains were all read from a single sample in a study of T cell changes during pregnancy in multiple sclerosis. The protocol was immunoSEQ multiplex PCR, while the TCRdb copy is restricted to in-frame clones and leaves out a portion. The sample records some 54,000 clones, around 93% being singletons. Sequences were derived from peripheral blood, sampled after pregnancy. The origin of the receptors is a female donor with multiple sclerosis, enrolled in a pregnancy study.

V gene TRBV2 combines with J gene TRBJ1-1; 10 bases are a match to TRBD1. The CDR3 is 18 residues long. V lost 6 bases and J lost 0; bases outside the gene matches: 13. From germline, CDR1 is SNHLY and CDR2 FYNNEI. In nucleotides, the CDR3 is TGTGCCAGCAGGGCCGATATCGGACAGGGGGGAATGAACACTGAAGCTTTCTTT. Amino acids: CASRADIGQGGMNTEAFF.

The rearrangement uses TRBV28 and TRBJ1-3; D is uncertain. CDR1 is MDHEN and CDR2 is SYDVKM in the germline V gene. The V end was cut by 3 bases, the J end by 8 bases, with 14 bases between. The CDR3 extends over 14 amino acids. CDR3 residues: CASSFRGVLYTIYF. The CDR3 nucleotides are TGTGCCAGCAGTTTTCGGGGAGTTCTGTACACCATATATTTT.

The chain is built from TRBV6-5 and TRBJ1-4, with TRBD1 matching over 8 bases. The CDR3 contains 14 residues. Germline lookup yields CDR1 MNHEY and CDR2 SVGAGI. J lost 7 bases, V lost 5 bases, and 6 bases had no gene match. As DNA, the CDR3 is TGTGCCAGCAGTGCGGAAACAGGGGGTGAAAAACTGTTTTTT. Its protein is CASSAETGGEKLFF.

The chain has TRBV29-1 and TRBJ2-1; D may be TRBD2 (6 bases). Between the trimmed V and J ends, which lost 3 bases and 7 bases, there was a span of 19 bases. This CDR3 comprises 15 residues. Germline CDR1 reads SQVTM; CDR2 reads ANQGSEA. The CDR3 reads CSVETSKVGVNEQFF. DNA for the CDR3: TGCAGCGTTGAGACTAGTAAGGTAGGGGTAAATGAGCAGTTCTTC.

The chain employs TRBV7-2 and TRBJ2-5; 14 nucleotides match TRBD2. CDR3 length: 16 amino acids. CDR1 is SGHTA, CDR2 FQGNSA, per germline. After removal of 4 bases from V and 5 bases from J, the junction contained 6 bases not matched to a gene. CDR3 sequence: CASSSGLAGEGETQYF. CDR3 in DNA: TGTGCCAGCAGCTCGGGACTAGCGGGAGAAGGGGAGACCCAGTACTTC.

V is TRBV7-9 and J is TRBJ2-1, with TRBD2 matching over 10 bases. This CDR3 is built from 17 residues. Germline V gene data show CDR1 as SEHNR and CDR2 as FQNEAQ (reference sequence). Trimming cost V 5 bases and J 7 bases; bases outside gene matches: 14. CDR3 in DNA: TGTGCCAGCAGCCCGTCAGGAGCGGGAGGGCCTTGGAATGAGCAGTTCTTC. Translation gives CASSPSGAGGPWNEQFF.

The gene calls are TRBV19 and TRBJ2-7; 8 bases fit TRBD2. The CDR3 runs to 17 residues. CDR1 LNHDA and CDR2 SQIVND come from the germline V gene (reference sequence). The junction had 17 bases not matched to a gene; V was cut back by 6 bases and J by 4 bases. DNA for the CDR3: TGTGCCAGTAGGGGGCAAGGGCAAGCGGGAGTATTTTACGAGCAGTACTTC. It specifies CASRGQGQAGVFYEQYF.

The rearrangement uses TRBV7-2 and TRBJ2-1, with 7 bases lining up with TRBD2. The germline gives CDR1 SGHTA, CDR2 FQGNSA. The junction had 4 bases not matched to a gene; V was cut back by 0 bases and J by 8 bases. This CDR3 comprises 14 residues. The CDR3 here is CASSLALGGHEQFF. The CDR3 coding sequence is TGTGCCAGCAGCTTAGCGCTGGGAGGGCATGAGCAGTTCTTC.

This clone has just one count. This rearrangement joins TRBV19 to TRBJ1-3, with 9 bases fitting TRBD1. Germline trimming cut 6 bases from V and 2 bases from J; bases unmatched to any gene: 8. The CDR3 totals 16 residues. Germline lookup yields CDR1 LNHDA and CDR2 SQIVND (reference sequence). CDR3 protein: CASSPGQGITGNTIYF. The DNA of the CDR3 is TGTGCCAGTAGCCCGGGACAGGGAATCACTGGAAACACCATATATTTT.

The chain combines TRBV7-8 with TRBJ2-5; TRBD2 agrees at 9 bases. Trimming removed 5 bases from V and 4 bases from J; junction bases left unmatched: 5. The CDR3 spans 14 residues. The germline CDR1 and CDR2 sequences are SGHVS and FQNEAQ. The DNA for the CDR3 is TGTGCCAGCAGCCCCGCGGGGGGGCCAGAGACCCAGTACTTC. Translation: CASSPAGGPETQYF.

This clone has only a few counts. The V and J genes are TRBV4-3 and TRBJ2-7; perhaps TRBD1 as D (5 bases). CDR1 LGHNA and CDR2 YSLEER come from the germline V gene. The CDR3 consists of 15 residues. Trimming pared 3 bases from V and 8 bases from J, leaving 20 bases between. CDR3 amino acids: CASSHRGHPTDQQYF. The DNA for the CDR3 is TGCGCCAGCAGCCATAGAGGACACCCTACGGATCAGCAGTACTTC.

The chain joins TRBV28 to TRBJ2-5, with D perhaps TRBD2 (5 bases). Germline V gene lookup returns CDR1 MDHEN and CDR2 SYDVKM. Trimming removed 3 bases from V and 2 bases from J, with 10 bases in between. The CDR3 is 14 residues long. The CDR3 DNA reads TGTGCCAGCAGTTTTGAGGACTTACAAGAGACCCAGTACTTC. Translation gives CASSFEDLQETQYF.

The chain employs TRBV4-1 and TRBJ1-2, with D maybe TRBD1 (5 bases). Per the germline V gene, CDR1 is MGHRA and CDR2 is YSYEKL. The CDR3 contains 15 residues. V was clipped by 1 base and J by 0 bases, with 9 bases between them. The CDR3 loop is CASSQVPGANYGYTF. Written as DNA, the CDR3 is TGCGCCAGCAGCCAAGTGCCGGGGGCTAACTATGGCTACACCTTC.

The chain joins TRBV4-3 to TRBJ1-5, with TRBD1 matching 7 bases. With V trimmed by 0 bases and J by 5 bases, 4 bases remained unmatched. The CDR3 covers 15 residues. Germline assignment: CDR1 LGHNA and CDR2 YSLEER. For the CDR3, the DNA is TGCGCCAGCAGCCAAGACAGGGGGGAACATCAGCCCCAGCATTTT. It specifies CASSQDRGEHQPQHF.

The rearrangement joins TRBV28 to TRBJ2-1; 7 nucleotides agree with TRBD1. Germline V gene data show CDR1 as MDHEN and CDR2 as SYDVKM. With V trimmed by 7 bases and J by 7 bases, 13 bases remained unmatched. This CDR3 has 15 residues. Here the CDR3 reads CASTVRGLGENEQFF. DNA of the CDR3: TGTGCCAGCACCGTCAGGGGGTTAGGGGAAAATGAGCAGTTCTTC.

The rearrangement joins TRBV4-3 to TRBJ2-3; TRBD2 aligns across 11 bases. Germline V gene lookup returns CDR1 LGHNA and CDR2 YSLEER. Trimming at V came to 4 bases and at J to 5 bases, leaving 8 bases not matched to a gene. The CDR3 covers 16 residues. CDR3 loop: CASSRQLAGEGDTQYF. CDR3 in DNA: TGCGCCAGCAGCCGTCAACTAGCGGGAGAAGGAGATACGCAGTATTTT.

The CDR3 region has the DNA TGTGCCAGCAGCTTGCTGGGGACTAGCGGGAGGGGCGGGGAGCTGTTTTTT. This sequence encodes CASSLLGTSGRGGELFF. The chain has TRBV5-5 and TRBJ2-2, with 16 positions matching TRBD2. This CDR3 region has 17 residues. Germline loops: CDR1 SGHKS, CDR2 YYEKEE (reference sequence). V lost 1 base to trimming and J lost 7 bases; unmatched junction nucleotides: 4.

The chain links TRBV4-2 to TRBJ2-3; 14 bases are shared with TRBD2. Per the germline V gene, CDR1 is LGHNA and CDR2 is YNFKEQ. V gave up 4 bases and J gave up 7 bases; unmatched junction bases: 4. The CDR3 spans 15 residues. In nucleotides, the CDR3 is TGTGCCAGCAGCCCTGGACTAGCGGGGGGTAATACGCAGTATTTT. Its translation: CASSPGLAGGNTQYF.

This chain uses TRBV7-3 with TRBJ2-1; D is uncertain. The CDR3 length is 15 residues. V was shortened by 2 bases and J by 5 bases, with 13 bases between the two germline ends. Germline V lookup: CDR1 SGHTA, CDR2 FQGTGA. The CDR3 coding sequence is TGTGCCAGCAGCTTAGCTAGTTTGCGTAACAATGAGCAGTTCTTC. Translating it yields CASSLASLRNNEQFF.

The chain uses TRBV2 and TRBJ1-1; the D is unclear. The V and J ends lost 11 bases and 4 bases respectively, with 17 bases between them. This CDR3 spans 13 amino acids. Germline V gene lookup returns CDR1 SNHLY and CDR2 FYNNEI. CDR3 DNA: TGTGCCGGCCTAATTGCTCGGGGCACTGAAGCTTTCTTT. It codes for CAGLIARGTEAFF. The entire variable domain, with the rest obtained from reference TRBV2 and TRBJ1-1, is as follows: EPEVTQTPSHQVTQMGQEVILRCVPISNHLYFYWYRQILGQKVEFLVSFYNNEISEKSEIFDDQFSVERPDGSNFTLKIRSTKLEDSAMYFCAGLIARGTEAFFGQGTRLTVV.

The chain couples TRBV27 to TRBJ2-1; tentatively, D is TRBD2 (5 bases). The V gene's germline CDR1 is MNHEY and CDR2 SMNVEV (reference sequence). The V and J ends lost 4 bases and 7 bases respectively, with 8 bases between them. The CDR3 sequence is 12 residues long. The DNA for the CDR3 is TGTGCCAGCAGTTCACTAGGGAATGAGCAGTTCTTC. This codes for CASSSLGNEQFF.

The chain has TRBV5-6 and TRBJ1-5; 8 nucleotides line up with TRBD1. The V segment lost 2 bases and the J segment 8 bases; nucleotides outside the gene matches: 6. The germline CDR1 and CDR2 sequences are SGHDT and YYEEEE. The CDR3 runs to 14 residues. The CDR3: CASSFRQGAEPQHF. In nucleotides, the CDR3 is TGTGCCAGCAGCTTCCGGCAGGGGGCTGAGCCCCAGCATTTT. The full variable domain, rest sourced from reference TRBV5-6 and TRBJ1-5, is DAGVTQSPTHLIKTRGQQVTLRCSPKSGHDTVSWYQQALGQGPQFIFQYYEEEERQRGNFPDRFSGHQFPNYSSELNVNALLLGDSALYLCASSFRQGAEPQHFGDGTRLSIL.

The chain recombines TRBV5-1 with TRBJ2-5, with a possible D match to TRBD2 (5 bases). Germline CDR1 is SGHRS and CDR2 is YFSETQ. The CDR3 consists of 12 residues. V lost 5 bases and J lost 4, with 9 bases in between. CDR3: CASSWEPETQYF. The DNA for the CDR3 is TGCGCCAGCAGTTGGGAGCCAGAGACCCAGTACTTC.

The chain joins TRBV18 to TRBJ1-1; D ambiguous. The CDR3 has 15 residues. Germline V gene lookup returns CDR1 KGHSH and CDR2 LQKENI. Trimming removed 4 bases from V and 0 bases from J, with 12 bases in between. CDR3 residues: CASSQQPVLNTEAFF. CDR3 sequence (DNA): TGTGCCAGCTCACAGCAACCGGTCCTGAACACTGAAGCTTTCTTT.

V gene TRBV27 combines with J gene TRBJ2-1, with 14 bases aligning to TRBD2. This CDR3 has 18 residues. The V gene's germline CDR1 is MNHEY and CDR2 SMNVEV (reference sequence). Trimming cost V 4 bases and J 6 bases; bases outside gene matches: 11. CDR3 nucleotides: TGTGCCAGCAGTTCCCAAGACGGGACTAGCGGGAGTTTCAATGAGCAGTTCTTC. Translated, it gives CASSSQDGTSGSFNEQFF.

This chain joins TRBV19 and TRBJ1-5, with TRBD1 matching 9 bases. The germline V gene has CDR1 LNHDA and CDR2 SQIVND (reference sequence). The V segment lost 2 bases and the J segment 2 bases; nucleotides outside the gene matches: 7. The CDR3 sequence is 17 residues long. CDR3 DNA sequence: TGTGCCAGTAGTATAATGACAGGGGGTTTCGGCAATCAGCCCCAGCATTTT. Its translation: CASSIMTGGFGNQPQHF.

Only one count was recorded for this clone. This CDR3 reads CASSPLHRGNTEAFF. Written as DNA, the CDR3 is TGTGCCAGCAGCCCCCTCCATAGGGGGAACACTGAAGCTTTCTTT. The chain recombines TRBV25-1 with TRBJ1-1; tentatively, D is TRBD1 (5 bases). Germline loops: CDR1 MGHDK, CDR2 SYGVNS. The V gene lost 6 bases and the J gene lost 1 base, with 15 bases spanning the gap. The CDR3 covers 15 residues.